These 21 T cell receptor beta chains share one sample of origin, sequenced in a study of shared clonotypes between healthy human individuals. Repertoires were generated with immunoSEQ multiplex PCR, while TCRdb's copy carries only in-frame clones and drops some. Of 1,500,000 or so clones listed, roughly 98.5% are singletons. Sequencing was done on a sample of naive CD4+ T cells sorted from blood. Subset described: CD45RA+ positively selected. The receptor set was obtained from a man aged 30 to 39 in good health.

This clone was seen only a few times. This chain joins TRBV5-4 and TRBJ2-1; possible D gene TRBD1, 5 bases. The CDR3 sequence is 14 residues long. Germline V gene sequence: CDR1 SGHNT, CDR2 YYREEE (reference sequence). V lost 0 bases, J lost 1 base, and 5 bases lay in between. CDR3 bases: TGTGCCAGCAGCTTGGGACAGTCCTACAATGAGCAGTTCTTC. Its protein is CASSLGQSYNEQFF.

The chain carries TRBV10-3 and TRBJ2-7; 12 bases match TRBD2. This CDR3 region has 15 residues. Trimming at V came to 4 bases and at J to 0 bases, leaving 1 base not matched to a gene. The germline V gene has CDR1 ENHRY and CDR2 SYGVKD. CDR3 nucleotide sequence: TGTGCCATCAGTGGGACTAGCGGGATCTCCTACGAGCAGTACTTC. Its translation: CAISGTSGISYEQYF.

This sequence joins TRBV2 and TRBJ1-2, with D possibly matching TRBD1 (6 bases). V was trimmed by 7 bases and J by 2 bases, leaving 14 bases between them. Germline lookup yields CDR1 SNHLY and CDR2 FYNNEI. This CDR3 comprises 14 residues. The CDR3 coding sequence is TGTGCCAGCACAGGGGATACTCAGAACTATGGCTACACCTTC. It translates to CASTGDTQNYGYTF.

The chain combines TRBV9 with TRBJ2-7; D is uncertain. This CDR3 comprises 14 residues. V lost 0 bases and J 7 bases, leaving 14 bases between the germline ends. From germline, CDR1 is SGDLS and CDR2 YYNGEE. Here the CDR3 DNA reads TGTGCCAGCAGCGTAGGGCGTGGGGTGTGGGAGCAGTACTTC. Translating it yields CASSVGRGVWEQYF.

Comment on this clone: Germline is not matched at one junction end, which may reflect a read error. This chain connects TRBV6-4 to TRBJ2-2; the match to TRBD2 covers 8 bases. Germline-derived CDR1 and CDR2 are MRHNA and SNTAGT. The CDR3 loop spans 16 amino acids. In nucleotides, the CDR3 is TGTGCCAGCAGTGTGGAAGCGGGGGCGAACATCGGGGAGCTGTTTTTT. Translation gives CASSVEAGANIGELFF.

The V call is TRBV11-2, the J call TRBJ2-3; the D call may be TRBD1 or TRBD2 (5 bases each). Between the trimmed V and J ends, which lost 0 bases and 14 bases, there was a span of 12 bases. Germline CDR1 and CDR2: SGHAT and FQNNGV. The CDR3 covers 12 residues. The CDR3 DNA is TGTGCCAGCAGCTTAGATGGGACGAACCTGTATTTT. Translation: CASSLDGTNLYF. The variable domain in full, completed from reference TRBV11-2 and TRBJ2-3, reads EAGVAQSPRYKIIEKRQSVAFWCNPISGHATLYWYQQILGQGPKLLIQFQNNGVVDDSQLPKDRFSAERLKGVDSTLKIQPAKLEDSAVYLCASSLDGTNLYFGPGTRLTVL.

This chain links TRBV7-9 with TRBJ1-4; the match to TRBD1 covers 8 bases. The CDR3 consists of 13 residues. Germline values: CDR1 SEHNR, CDR2 FQNEAQ (reference sequence). Losses at the gene ends were 4 bases for V and 8 bases for J; bases not matched to a gene: 3. CDR3 loop: CASSSGGREKLFF. The CDR3 DNA reads as TGTGCCAGCAGCTCAGGGGGCCGGGAAAAACTGTTTTTT.

The gene calls are TRBV7-8 and TRBJ2-7; the D is unclear. This CDR3 has 13 amino acids. The germline gives CDR1 SGHVS, CDR2 FQNEAQ. The V gene lost 5 bases and the J gene lost 3 bases, with 11 bases spanning the gap. The CDR3 coding sequence is TGTGCCAGCAGCCAAACCAAGGGCTACGAGCAGTACTTC. Its translation is CASSQTKGYEQYF.

The chain carries TRBV30 and TRBJ1-1; D remains unclear. The CDR3 spans 14 residues. The germline V gene has CDR1 GTSNPN and CDR2 SVGIG (reference sequence). The V gene lost 0 bases and the J gene lost 7 bases, with 15 bases spanning the gap. CDR3 residues: CAWSVSIAGSEAFF. The CDR3 DNA reads TGTGCCTGGAGTGTATCGATAGCGGGGAGTGAAGCTTTCTTT.

The rearrangement links TRBV28 to TRBJ1-2; D might be TRBD1 (6 bases). The CDR3 length is 16 residues. The germline V gene has CDR1 MDHEN and CDR2 SYDVKM. V was clipped by 6 bases and J by 6 bases, with 23 bases between them. The CDR3 sequence: CASSRYLGRGVDGYTF. CDR3 nucleotide sequence: TGTGCCAGCAGCCGATACCTAGGCAGGGGCGTAGATGGCTACACCTTC.

This sequence joins TRBV7-2 and TRBJ2-5, with 9 positions matching TRBD2. With 2 bases clipped from V and 5 bases from J, the junction kept 12 bases outside the gene matches. This CDR3 region has 17 residues. In germline, CDR1 is SGHTA, CDR2 FQGNSA. The CDR3 region has the DNA TGTGCCAGCAGCTTAAAGCGGGTAGCGGGAGACGTGGAGACCCAGTACTTC. Protein product: CASSLKRVAGDVETQYF.

CDR3 DNA: TGTGCCAGCTCACGGGACCCCGGAGGTGGCTACACCTTC. Encoded protein: CASSRDPGGGYTF. V is TRBV18 and J is TRBJ1-2; the D gene is possibly TRBD1 (5 bases). The germline V gene encodes CDR1 KGHSH and CDR2 LQKENI. The CDR3 contains 13 residues. Trimming cost V 4 bases and J 7 bases, with 13 bases left between them.

The chain combines TRBV2 with TRBJ1-2, with 7 bases fitting TRBD1. Trimming removed 1 base from V and 4 bases from J; junction bases left unmatched: 6. This CDR3 has 15 amino acids. Germline CDR1 reads SNHLY; CDR2 reads FYNNEI. CDR3: CASSEETGSIYGYTF. The CDR3 bases are TGTGCCAGCAGTGAAGAGACAGGGTCTATCTATGGCTACACCTTC.

This clone appeared once. J is TRBJ1-2 and V is TRBV6-1; 8 positions match TRBD1. The V gene's germline CDR1 is MNHNS and CDR2 SASEGT. This CDR3 is 14 amino acids long. V shed 6 bases, J shed 5 bases, and the junction held 8 bases outside the gene matches. CDR3 nucleotide sequence: TGTGCCAGCAGGTCAGGGGGCGGAAAGTATGGCTACACCTTC. This sequence encodes CASRSGGGKYGYTF.

The rearrangement uses TRBV23-1 and TRBJ2-7, with a possible D match to TRBD2 (5 bases). TRBV23-1 carries the ORF label, with uncertain function. The V gene lost 8 bases and the J gene lost 3 bases, with 20 bases spanning the gap. This CDR3 has 15 residues. CDR3 DNA sequence: TGCGCCAGCCCCCAGGACTGGGTTTGCGGCTACGAGCAGTACTTC. Encoded protein: CASPQDWVCGYEQYF.

V gene TRBV20-1 combines with J gene TRBJ2-3; the match to TRBD2 covers 7 bases. CDR3 length equals 10 residues. CDR1 DFQATT and CDR2 SNEGSKA come from the germline V gene (reference sequence). In nucleotides, the CDR3 is TGCAAGCGGGACACAGATACGCAGTATTTT. This codes for CKRDTDTQYF.

As regards this clone: Other DNA sequences in this specimen translate into the identical CDR3. The J gene is TRBJ1-1, the V gene TRBV18; D gene unclear. V was shortened by 2 bases and J by 1 base, with 5 bases between the two germline ends. CDR1 KGHSH and CDR2 LQKENI come from the germline V gene. The CDR3 contains 13 residues. CDR3 in DNA: TGTGCCAGCTCACCAGAGAGGAACACTGAAGCTTTCTTT. Protein sequence: CASSPERNTEAFF. Using reference TRBV18 and TRBJ1-1 for the parts outside the CDR3, the full variable domain is NAGVMQNPRHLVRRRGQEARLRCSPMKGHSHVYWYRQLPEEGLKFMVYLQKENIIDESGMPKERFSAEFPKEGPSILRIQQVVRGDSAAYFCASSPERNTEAFFGQGTRLTVV.

This clone has a single count. The chain combines TRBV5-1 with TRBJ2-5; 12 nucleotides align to TRBD2. This CDR3 has 15 amino acids. Trimming took 4 bases from V and 0 from J; bases not matched to a gene: 1. In germline, CDR1 is SGHRS, CDR2 YFSETQ. DNA for the CDR3: TGCGCCAGCAGCAGACTAGCGGGAGACCAAGAGACCCAGTACTTC. Translating gives CASSRLAGDQETQYF.

The chain recombines TRBV2 with TRBJ2-7; a weak D match, TRBD1 (6 bases). Germline CDR1 is SNHLY and CDR2 is FYNNEI. The CDR3 covers 12 residues. Trimming took 7 bases from V and 3 from J, leaving 10 bases between them. The CDR3 nucleotides read TGTGCCAGCACACAGGGACGCTACGAGCAGTACTTC. Translated, it gives CASTQGRYEQYF.

This chain links TRBV28 with TRBJ2-1, with TRBD2 matching over 9 bases. Trimming took 7 bases from V and 9 from J; bases not matched to a gene: 7. The CDR3 has 13 residues. Germline V lookup: CDR1 MDHEN, CDR2 SYDVKM. The CDR3 region is CASTPSGIGEQFF. CDR3 sequence (DNA): TGTGCCAGCACTCCTAGCGGGATAGGTGAGCAGTTCTTC.

This chain connects TRBV28 to TRBJ2-2; D might be TRBD2 (5 bases). CDR3 length: 12 amino acids. CDR1 MDHEN and CDR2 SYDVKM come from the germline V gene. Trimming shortened V by 7 bases and J by 5 bases, and 8 bases separated the two germline ends. CDR3 protein: CASTRRTGELFF. The DNA for the CDR3 is TGTGCCAGCACTCGGAGGACCGGGGAGCTGTTTTTT.